The sequence of this T cell receptor beta chain was determined in a study of beta chain features in type 1 diabetes. This clone was recorded a few times. A far larger clone is one nucleotide away, so this likely arose from a read error. TCRB transcripts that were expressed got sequenced, as all of the isolated RNA had been reverse transcribed. Clones were read by immunoSEQ multiplex PCR, and TCRdb kept only the in-frame ones, dropping some. In the table there are fewer than 500,000 clones, approximately 15% of which are singletons. Trimming pared 6 bases from V and 2 bases from J, leaving 3 bases between. CDR1 is MGHDK, CDR2 SYGVNS, per germline. The CDR3 covers 11 residues.

This sequence originates from a man aged 25 to 40 in good health. What was sequenced was naive CD4+ T cells from blood. The genes are TRBV25-1 and TRBJ2-3; D ambiguous. The CDR3 reads CASSYTDTQYF. CDR3 nucleotide sequence: TGTGCCAGCAGCTACACAGATACGCAGTATTTT. Supplemented by reference TRBV25-1 and TRBJ2-3, the full variable domain reads EADIYQTPRYLVIGTGKKITLECSQTMGHDKMYWYQQDPGMELHLIHYSYGVNSTEKGDLSSESTVSRIRTEHFPLTLESARPSHTSQYLCASSYTDTQYFGPGTRLTVL.